A selection of T cell receptor beta chains follows, all from one sample in a study of blood T cell repertoires in COVID-19. Clones were read by immunoSEQ multiplex PCR, and TCRdb kept only the in-frame ones, dropping some. The sample lists 120,000 or so clones, about four fifths occurring once. The sample consisted of peripheral blood. The receptors were sampled from a woman aged 25 to 39 who had recovered from COVID-19. CDR3s include the opening cysteine and the closing phenylalanine or tryptophan. The D gene is left open where the match is weak. Clone size appears in some rows only: once, few, many, or a class for an expanded clone.

clone size,V gene,D gene,J gene,CDR3 length,CDR3 DNA,CDR3 protein
-,TRBV27,TRBD2,TRBJ2-5,16,TGTGCCAGCAGTTTAAGCACTAGCGGGGGGATAGAGACCCAGTACTTC,CASSLSTSGGIETQYF
-,TRBV12-5,-,TRBJ1-1,12,TGTGCTAGTGCCCTAGGGGGCACTGAAGCTTTCTTT,CASALGGTEAFF
-,TRBV28,-,TRBJ1-2,14,TGTGCCAGCAGGACTGGGACAACTAACTATGGCTACACCTTC,CASRTGTTNYGYTF
-,TRBV5-1,TRBD1,TRBJ1-1,18,TGCGCCAGCAAGTACTCATTACAGGGGGCGCCGGGAAACACTGAAGCTTTCTTT,CASKYSLQGAPGNTEAFF
-,TRBV3-1/TRBV3-2,TRBD1,TRBJ2-7,13,TGTGCCAGCAGCCCGGACAGGGGATACGAGCAGTACTTC,CASSPDRGYEQYF
once,TRBV2,-,TRBJ1-5,12,TGTGCCAGCCATGGAGACAATCAGCCCCAGCATTTT,CASHGDNQPQHF
-,TRBV3-1/TRBV3-2,-,TRBJ2-7,15,TGTGCCAGCAGCCTTAACCGGGGGACCGCCTACGAGCAGTACTTC,CASSLNRGTAYEQYF
-,TRBV9,-,TRBJ1-3,16,TGTGCCAGCAGCCCCTGGGGACTGGCCTCTGGAAACACCATATATTTT,CASSPWGLASGNTIYF
-,TRBV2,-,TRBJ1-2,12,TGTGCCAGCAGCCAGGGTATCTATGGCTACACCTTC,CASSQGIYGYTF
-,TRBV6-5,TRBD1,TRBJ1-2,15,TGTGCCAGCAGTAGTCAGGGGGCGACTAACTATGGCTACACCTTC,CASSSQGATNYGYTF
-,TRBV6-6,TRBD2,TRBJ2-5,14,TGTGCCAGCAGTTTCGCGGGGGGCCAAGAGACCCAGTACTTC,CASSFAGGQETQYF
-,TRBV2,-,TRBJ1-1,13,TGTGCCAGCAAGCGGGACGGCAACACTGAAGCTTTCTTT,CASKRDGNTEAFF
-,TRBV7-6,-,TRBJ2-1,15,TGTGCCAGCACCCAGGGGACGGAGTCCTACAATGAGCAGTTCTTC,CASTQGTESYNEQFF
-,TRBV19,TRBD2,TRBJ2-1,15,TGTGCCAGTAGTATAGGGCTAGCGGAGAACAATGAGCAGTTCTTC,CASSIGLAENNEQFF
-,TRBV2,TRBD2,TRBJ2-2,15,TGTGCCAGCAGTGAGGCGGGAGCGAGAACCGGGGAGCTGTTTTTT,CASSEAGARTGELFF
once,TRBV12-5,-,TRBJ1-1,16,TGTGCTAGTGGCCCAAACCGACAGACGATGAACACTGAAGCTTTCTTT,CASGPNRQTMNTEAFF
-,TRBV5-1,TRBD2,TRBJ2-1,18,TGCGCCAGCAGCTTTTGGCTGGGGACTAGCGGGGGGGCGCATGAGCAGTTCTTC,CASSFWLGTSGGAHEQFF
-,TRBV6-5,TRBD1,TRBJ2-7,15,TGTGCCAGCAGTTATCTCCCGGGACAGGGTTACGAGCAGTACTTC,CASSYLPGQGYEQYF
-,TRBV2,TRBD1,TRBJ2-7,18,TGTGCCAGCAGTACTACGATATACAGGGGGCTTTCCTTCGCCGAGCAGTACTTC,CASSTTIYRGLSFAEQYF
-,TRBV5-1,TRBD1,TRBJ2-7,15,TGCGCCAGCAGCTTGGGTGGGACAGGGACCTACGAGCAGTACTTC,CASSLGGTGTYEQYF
-,TRBV4-1,-,TRBJ2-6,18,TGCGCCAGCAGCCAACAAGGGGCTTCAACCTCTGGGGCCAACGTCCTGACTTTC,CASSQQGASTSGANVLTF
-,TRBV30,-,TRBJ1-1,12,TGTGCCTGGAGTCCGACGCGGGGGGAAGCTTTCTTT,CAWSPTRGEAFF
-,TRBV6-5,TRBD2,TRBJ2-1,15,TGTGCCAGCAGTTCGGGTACTAGCGGGACTCTCACTCAGTTCTTC,CASSSGTSGTLTQFF
-,TRBV9,-,TRBJ2-1,15,TGTGCCAGCAGCCCCCCGAGTGGGCACCTCGTCGAGCAGTTCTTC,CASSPPSGHLVEQFF
-,TRBV9,-,TRBJ2-1,14,TGTGCCAGCAGCGGCTCCGAGCCCTACAATGAGCAGTTCTTC,CASSGSEPYNEQFF
many,TRBV6-4,-,TRBJ1-6,19,TGTGCCAGCAGTCCGGGCGGACTTTTAGGGGGAACTTATAATTCACCCCTCCACTTT,CASSPGGLLGGTYNSPLHF
-,TRBV19,-,TRBJ2-7,13,TGTGCCAGTAGTTGGGACAAAAGCTACGAGCAGTACTTC,CASSWDKSYEQYF
few,TRBV4-2,TRBD2,TRBJ2-1,17,TGTGCCAGCAGCCAAGAACCTAGCGGGAGTTCCTACAATGAGCAGTTCTTC,CASSQEPSGSSYNEQFF